These T cell receptor beta chains were read from a single sample in a study of follicular helper T cells after annual influenza vaccination. The assay was immunoSEQ multiplex PCR, and TCRdb's table has in-frame clones only and misses some. The table shows 7,500 to 9,500 clones, with 83% occurring only once. Sequences were derived from CXCR5+ CD38- circulating T follicular helper cells from blood, sampled 7 days after influenza vaccination. The source of these receptors is an adult who received the influenza vaccine. Both conserved end residues are part of each CDR3. The D gene is left open where the match is weak. The size of a clone is reported for some rows only, either as once, few or many, or as a class for expanded clones.

j_gene | d_gene | v_gene | abundance | CDR3nt | CDR3aa
TRBJ1-4 | . | TRBV4-2 | . | TGTGCCAGCAGCCCCGAACACAGGCGAAATGAAAAACTGTTTTTT | CASSPEHRRNEKLFF
TRBJ1-3 | TRBD1 | TRBV4-2 | once | TGTGCCAGCAGCCAAAAGGACAGGGGGCATGGAAACACCATATATTTT | CASSQKDRGHGNTIYF
TRBJ2-2 | . | TRBV5-1 | . | TGCGCCAGCAGCCAAGGATCCACCGGGGAGCTGTTTTTT | CASSQGSTGELFF
TRBJ2-7 | TRBD1 | TRBV5-5 | . | TGTGCCAGCAGCACACATGGGGACAGAAGCTCCTACGAGCAGTACTTC | CASSTHGDRSSYEQYF
TRBJ1-1 | . | TRBV13 | . | TGTGCCAGCAGCACAACAGGGAACACTGAAGCTTTCTTT | CASSTTGNTEAFF
TRBJ1-3 | . | TRBV4-3 | once | TGCGCCAGCAGCCCCCGAGGGGGAAACACCATATATTTT | CASSPRGGNTIYF
TRBJ2-3 | TRBD1 | TRBV7-6 | . | TGTGCCAGCAGCTTAGGGGGGACAGTCAGCGCAGATACGCAGTATTTT | CASSLGGTVSADTQYF
TRBJ2-2 | TRBD1 | TRBV28 | . | TGTGCCAGCAGTCCTAAGACAGGGGGCGTTTCGGCCGGGGAGCTGTTTTTT | CASSPKTGGVSAGELFF
TRBJ2-2 | . | TRBV6-5 | . | TGTGCCACGCTGCAAGGTGACGGGACCGGGGAGCTGTTTTTT | CATLQGDGTGELFF
TRBJ2-1 | . | TRBV5-1 | . | TGCGCCAGCAGCACCGGACAAGTTCACAATGAGCAGTTCTTC | CASSTGQVHNEQFF
TRBJ1-3 | TRBD1 | TRBV7-9 | once | TGTGCCAGCAGCACGACAGGGGGCGTTGGAAACACCATATATTTT | CASSTTGGVGNTIYF
TRBJ2-3 | TRBD1 | TRBV18 | . | TGTGCCAGCTCACCTCCGGGACAGGGTACAGATACGCAGTATTTT | CASSPPGQGTDTQYF
TRBJ2-1 | TRBD2 | TRBV14 | . | TGTGCCAGCAGCCAAAAAAGGGGACTAGATGCTGAGCAGTTCTTC | CASSQKRGLDAEQFF
TRBJ2-3 | . | TRBV4-1 | . | TGCGCCAGCAGCCAAGACTACCGGGACCATAGCACAGATACGCAGTATTTT | CASSQDYRDHSTDTQYF